Presented here are 15 T cell receptor beta chains from one specimen sequenced in a study of Ad26.COV2.S vaccination and SARS-CoV-2 variants. The data were produced by immunoSEQ multiplex PCR, yet TCRdb's version contains in-frame clones alone and is incomplete. The sample consists of around 400,000 clones, around 89% of them appearing once. This sample's treatment: some 20 received Ad26.COV2.S at low or high dose, single or two shots; about 5 received placebo; per-sample allocation not given. Specimen acquisition occurred on day 63 following the initial vaccine or placebo injection. The specimen comprised peripheral blood, sampled in a trial of Ad26.COV2.S vaccine versus placebo. Receptors originate from a person between 18 and 65 years old who received the Ad26.COV2.S COVID-19 vaccine or a placebo.

The rearrangement uses TRBV6-5 and TRBJ2-7, with 8 positions matching TRBD1. Per germline, CDR1 MNHEY and CDR2 SVGAGI. The CDR3 is 13 amino acids. The V gene end was trimmed by 5 bases and the J gene end by 2 bases; junction bases not matched to a gene: 2. CDR3 coding DNA: TGTGCCAGCAGTCTGGACAGGGCCTACGAGCAGTACTTC. Its protein is CASSLDRAYEQYF.

J is TRBJ2-5 and V is TRBV9; 12 positions match TRBD2. Germline CDR1 is SGDLS and CDR2 is YYNGEE. The CDR3 contains 15 residues. The V and J ends lost 5 bases and 4 bases, in that order; junction bases with no gene match: 6. CDR3 DNA: TGTGCCAGCAGTCCTGGACTAGCGGGAACAGAGACCCAGTACTTC. Amino acids: CASSPGLAGTETQYF.

V gene TRBV28 combines with J gene TRBJ2-3, with 7 nucleotides matching TRBD2. V shed 4 bases and J 0 bases; nucleotides not matched to a gene: 1. The CDR3 spans 14 residues. Germline CDR1 is MDHEN and CDR2 is SYDVKM. CDR3 coding DNA: TGTGCCAGCAGTTCTAGCGGTAGCACAGATACGCAGTATTTT. As protein: CASSSSGSTDTQYF.

The chain recombines TRBV6-2 or TRBV6-3 with TRBJ1-5; D unresolved. Germline V lookup: CDR1 MNHEY, CDR2 SVGEGT. This CDR3 is 14 amino acids long. The V and J ends lost 5 bases and 7 bases respectively, with 15 bases between them. The CDR3 region is CASSALAEQQPQHF. CDR3 DNA: TGTGCCAGCAGTGCTCTTGCCGAGCAGCAGCCCCAGCATTTT.

This rearrangement joins TRBV12-3 or TRBV12-4 to TRBJ1-2, with D possibly TRBD1 on 6 matching bases. This CDR3 is built from 12 residues. V dropped 4 bases and J dropped 8 bases, with 11 bases sitting between them. CDR3 sequence reads: CASSWRGGGYTF. In DNA, the CDR3 is TGTGCCAGCAGTTGGAGGGGGGGCGGCTACACCTTC.

The chain joins TRBV7-2 to TRBJ1-2; no clear D. V was shortened by 4 bases and J by 5 bases, with 11 bases between the two germline ends. Looked up from germline, CDR1 is SGHTA and CDR2 is FQGNSA. The CDR3 contains 13 residues. The CDR3 protein is CASSSPGGYGYTF. The CDR3 nucleotides are TGTGCCAGCAGCTCCCCGGGCGGATATGGCTACACCTTC.

The chain is built from TRBV11-1 and TRBJ2-1, with 7 bases matching TRBD1. V shed 5 bases, J shed 3 bases, and the junction held 7 bases outside the gene matches. The CDR3 loop spans 15 amino acids. Germline assignment: CDR1 SGHAT and CDR2 FQDESV (reference sequence). The CDR3 sequence: CASSDRQGVYNEQFF. CDR3 in DNA: TGTGCCAGCAGCGACCGACAGGGTGTCTACAATGAGCAGTTCTTC.

The rearrangement uses TRBV3-1 (or the pseudogene TRBV3-2) and TRBJ2-3; 10 bases are shared with TRBD1. J gave up 3 bases and V 1 base, and 4 bases lay outside the gene matches. This CDR3 is built from 16 residues. Germline values: CDR1 LGHDT, CDR2 YNNKEL (reference sequence). The CDR3 sequence is CASSQVPGQGTDTQYF. DNA for the CDR3: TGTGCCAGCAGCCAAGTGCCGGGACAGGGGACAGATACGCAGTATTTT.

The chain uses TRBV7-8 and TRBJ2-7; 12 bases are a match to TRBD2. The CDR3 covers 15 residues. Germline values: CDR1 SGHVS, CDR2 FQNEAQ. Trimming took 8 bases from V and 0 from J; bases not matched to a gene: 5. CDR3 in DNA: TGTGCCAGCGCTAAGACTAGCGGGAGCTCCTACGAGCAGTACTTC. It specifies CASAKTSGSSYEQYF.

The rearrangement joins TRBV7-9 to TRBJ2-7; 10 bases are a match to TRBD2. Germline values: CDR1 SEHNR, CDR2 FQNEAQ (reference sequence). Losses at the gene ends were 5 bases for V and 6 bases for J; bases not matched to a gene: 7. The CDR3 covers 14 residues. CDR3 in DNA: TGTGCCAGCAGCCAGACTAGCGGGCGCACCGAGCAGTACTTC. Translating gives CASSQTSGRTEQYF.

As concerns this clone: Additional DNA sequences in this sample encode the identical CDR3. The chain is built from TRBV7-9 and TRBJ2-7, with 9 bases fitting TRBD1. J lost 5 bases, V lost 1 base, and 0 bases had no gene match. CDR1 and CDR2 from the germline V gene are SEHNR and FQNEAQ (reference sequence). CDR3 length: 13 residues. In nucleotides, the CDR3 is TGTGCCAGCAGCTTAGGACAGGGGGACGAGCAGTACTTC. Its protein is CASSLGQGDEQYF.

The chain is built from TRBV4-1 and TRBJ1-1; D is unclear. The germline V gene has CDR1 MGHRA and CDR2 YSYEKL. The CDR3 consists of 11 residues. V lost 5 bases and J 3 bases, leaving 4 bases between the germline ends. This chain's CDR3 is CASSSDTEAFF. The CDR3 DNA sequence: TGCGCCAGCAGCTCGGACACTGAAGCTTTCTTT.

This clone occurred a few times. Other nucleotide sequences in the sample specify the same CDR3. This chain links TRBV7-9 with TRBJ1-2, with D hard to call. Trimming took 3 bases from V and 2 from J, leaving 7 bases between them. The germline V gene has CDR1 SEHNR and CDR2 FQNEAQ (reference sequence). This CDR3 has 13 residues. This CDR3 is CASSLEQNYGYTF. For the CDR3, the DNA is TGTGCCAGCAGCTTGGAACAGAACTATGGCTACACCTTC. Together with reference TRBV7-9 and TRBJ1-2, the CDR3 gives the full variable domain: DTGVSQNPRHKITKRGQNVTFRCDPISEHNRLYWYRQTLGQGPEFLTYFQNEAQLEKSRLLSDRFSAERPKGSFSTLEIQRTEQGDSAMYLCASSLEQNYGYTFGSGTRLTVV.

CDR3 protein: CASSVAYQETQYF. Written as DNA, the CDR3 is TGTGCCAGCAGCGTAGCGTACCAAGAGACCCAGTACTTC. J is TRBJ2-5 and V is TRBV11-3; D might be TRBD2 (5 bases). CDR1 is SGHNT and CDR2 is YENEEA in the germline V gene. The CDR3 runs 13 residues. Trimming took 5 bases from V and 0 from J, leaving 7 bases between them.

The V and J genes are TRBV5-1 and TRBJ2-2, with TRBD1 identical over 7 bases. CDR1 and CDR2 (germline): SGHRS, YFSETQ. The V and J ends lost 5 bases and 2 bases, in that order; junction bases with no gene match: 6. The CDR3 is 15 amino acids. CDR3: CASRGRGPNTGELFF. For the CDR3, the DNA is TGCGCCAGCAGGGGTAGGGGGCCTAACACCGGGGAGCTGTTTTTT.